These 17 T cell receptor beta chains came from one sample sequenced in a study of response to subunit inactivated influenza vaccine. In TCRdb, the RT-PCR reads were re-called with MiXCR into one record per CDR3 protein. Of 630,000 or so distinct CDR3 sequences in the sample, more than 15% are singletons; the top ten hold around a tenth. The starting material was PBMCs from blood, obtained 11 to 12 days after vaccination. Receptors originate from a man in his fifties who received an inactivated influenza vaccine.

This clonotype was recorded at least ten times. This sequence joins TRBV7-2 and TRBJ1-4; 10 bases agree with TRBD1. The germline gives CDR1 SGHTA, CDR2 FQGNSA. Trimming removed 4 bases from V and 5 bases from J; junction bases left unmatched: 1. The CDR3 is 14 residues long. In DNA form, the CDR3 reads TGTGCCAGCAGCTGGACAGGGGGGAATGAAAAACTGTTTTTT. It yields the protein CASSWTGGNEKLFF.

In this sample, this clonotype turned up a few times. The chain couples TRBV20-1 to TRBJ1-5, with TRBD1 matching 7 bases. Germline V gives CDR1 DFQATT, CDR2 SNEGSKA (reference sequence). The CDR3 totals 15 residues. V shed 5 bases, J shed 7 bases, and the junction held 14 bases outside the gene matches. The CDR3: CSADRTGTGGQPQHF. CDR3 nucleotides: TGCAGTGCTGACCGGACAGGTACAGGAGGGCAGCCCCAGCATTTT.

This clonotype occurred a few times. The chain is built from TRBV12-3 or TRBV12-4 and TRBJ2-1; TRBD2 agrees at 7 bases. V trimming: 7 bases; J trimming: 7 bases; junction bases outside the gene matches: 10. The CDR3 spans 14 residues. The CDR3 is CASTFDGTINEQFF. Written as DNA, the CDR3 is TGTGCCAGCACCTTTGATGGGACTATAAATGAGCAGTTCTTC.

This sequence joins TRBV7-2 and TRBJ2-2, with 10 positions matching TRBD1. The J segment lost 5 bases and the V segment lost 4 bases, leaving 7 bases of the junction unmatched. The CDR3 is 16 amino acids. Germline lookup yields CDR1 SGHTA and CDR2 FQGNSA. Here the CDR3 reads CASSSRQGAWTGELFF. CDR3 nucleotide sequence: TGTGCCAGCAGCTCTCGACAGGGGGCGTGGACCGGGGAGCTGTTTTTT.

This clonotype occurred a few times. CDR3 in DNA: TGTGCCAGCAGTTTCTATCGACAGGGGTTTAATTCACCCCTCCACTTT. Its protein is CASSFYRQGFNSPLHF. This rearrangement joins TRBV12-3 or TRBV12-4 to TRBJ1-6; 8 bases map to TRBD1. V was clipped by 3 bases and J by 6 bases; unmatched bases: 7. This CDR3 contains 16 residues.

This clonotype was seen only a few times. This chain links TRBV7-2 with TRBJ2-1; 11 bases match TRBD2. This CDR3 has 14 amino acids. The germline V gene has CDR1 SGHTA and CDR2 FQGNSA. Trimming removed 6 bases from V and 7 bases from J; junction bases left unmatched: 5. This CDR3 reads CASSWTSGPNEQFF. The CDR3 nucleotides are TGTGCCAGCAGTTGGACTAGCGGGCCGAATGAGCAGTTCTTC.

This clonotype was seen more than once but under ten times. The J gene is TRBJ2-1, the V gene TRBV27, with D uncertain. The CDR3 totals 13 residues. Trimming stripped 6 bases from V and 0 bases from J, with 6 bases between. Germline V gene data show CDR1 as MNHEY and CDR2 as SMNVEV (reference sequence). In DNA form, the CDR3 reads TGTGCCAGCAGCCGTATCTCCTACAATGAGCAGTTCTTC. Protein product: CASSRISYNEQFF.

This clonotype was seen only a few times. The chain has TRBV7-9 and TRBJ2-7; no clear D. CDR3 length: 12 amino acids. The germline CDR1 and CDR2 sequences are SEHNR and FQNEAQ (reference sequence). The ends were cut back, 6 bases at V and 4 bases at J, with 10 bases in the middle. CDR3 sequence reads: CASSSDGYEQYF. CDR3 sequence (DNA): TGTGCCAGCAGTTCCGACGGGTACGAGCAGTACTTC. Full variable domain (missing parts from reference TRBV7-9 and TRBJ2-7): DTGVSQNPRHKITKRGQNVTFRCDPISEHNRLYWYRQTLGQGPEFLTYFQNEAQLEKSRLLSDRFSAERPKGSFSTLEIQRTEQGDSAMYLCASSSDGYEQYFGPGTRLTVT.

This chain connects TRBV20-1 to TRBJ2-4; D gene unclear. V was trimmed by 2 bases and J by 0 bases, leaving 11 bases between them. The germline gives CDR1 DFQATT, CDR2 SNEGSKA (reference sequence). The length of the CDR3 is 15 residues. The CDR3 nucleotides are TGCAGTGCTAGACATCCTGCCTTAGCCAAAAACATTCAGTACTTC. Translation: CSARHPALAKNIQYF.

The V gene is TRBV20-1, the J gene TRBJ2-7; the D is unclear. The V end was cut by 6 bases, the J end by 1 base, with 13 bases between. This CDR3 has 13 amino acids. The germline CDR1 and CDR2 sequences are DFQATT and SNEGSKA (reference sequence). The CDR3 here is CSAGRQSSYEQYF. The CDR3 nucleotides are TGCAGTGCCGGGCGGCAGTCGTCCTACGAGCAGTACTTC.

In this sample, this clonotype turned up a few times. The rearrangement links TRBV29-1 to TRBJ2-3; 11 bases match TRBD2. CDR3 size: 15 residues. Germline values: CDR1 SQVTM, CDR2 ANQGSEA. Germline trimming cut 4 bases from V and 3 bases from J; bases unmatched to any gene: 6. CDR3 bases: TGCAGCGTTGCCTTTAGCGGGGGGGCGACAGATACGCAGTATTTT. It translates to CSVAFSGGATDTQYF.

This chain links TRBV2 with TRBJ2-3; tentative D call: TRBD2 (7 bases). The CDR3 is 17 amino acids. Trimming pared 0 bases from V and 3 bases from J, leaving 16 bases between. Germline V lookup: CDR1 SNHLY, CDR2 FYNNEI. CDR3 coding DNA: TGTGCCAGCAGTGAAGCGTGGAGGCGGGGGCGAACAGATACGCAGTATTTT. This codes for CASSEAWRRGRTDTQYF.

The V and J genes are TRBV4-3 and TRBJ2-3, with D possibly being TRBD2 (5 bases). The V end was cut by 0 bases, the J end by 1 base, with 11 bases between. The CDR3 is 16 amino acids. Germline CDR1 is LGHNA and CDR2 is YSLEER. The CDR3, as DNA: TGCGCCAGCAGCCAAGATCACCTCGGGGGCACAGATACGCAGTATTTT. Translated, it gives CASSQDHLGGTDTQYF.

This clonotype was picked up many times. The junction departs from the called germline gene at one end, perhaps through a read error. The chain combines TRBV12-3 or TRBV12-4 with TRBJ1-1, with D possibly being TRBD1 (6 bases). This CDR3 is built from 14 residues. The CDR3 region is CASSLGQTNTEAFF. The CDR3 DNA is TGTGCCAGCAGCTTAGGACAGACGAACACTGAAGCTTTCTTT.

The chain joins TRBV5-1 to TRBJ2-7, with 9 bases matching TRBD1. The CDR3 runs 16 residues. Germline V gene sequence: CDR1 SGHRS, CDR2 YFSETQ. Trimming removed 1 base from V and 3 bases from J; junction bases left unmatched: 8. The CDR3 DNA follows: TGCGCCAGCAGCTTGTCCGAATCGACAGGGGGCTACGAGCAGTACTTC. Protein sequence: CASSLSESTGGYEQYF.

This clonotype was seen only a few times. J is TRBJ2-7 and V is TRBV2; a possible D gene is TRBD1 (5 bases). Germline CDR1 and CDR2: SNHLY and FYNNEI. The CDR3 consists of 15 residues. V dropped 8 bases and J dropped 0 bases, with 17 bases sitting between them. The CDR3 DNA reads as TGTGCCAGCTCCCGGCCAGGGATCCTCTCCTACGAGCAGTACTTC. Protein: CASSRPGILSYEQYF.

The J gene is TRBJ1-1, the V gene TRBV6-6; D remains unclear. CDR1 and CDR2 from the germline V gene are MNHNY and SVGAGI (reference sequence). This CDR3 region has 13 residues. V lost 6 bases to trimming and J lost 3 bases, with 11 bases between them. The CDR3 loop reads CASSRTSDTEAFF. The CDR3 DNA reads TGTGCCAGCAGCCGAACGAGCGACACTGAAGCTTTCTTT.